This T cell receptor (beta chain) originates from a study of blood T cell repertoires in COVID-19. At the level of the study: Material from acute and convalescent COVID-19 was sourced from the United States, Italy and Spain. The analysed material was cDNA or gDNA that came from T cells, B-cell-depleted T cells, or PBMCs.

As originally analysed: Amplification with reference gene primers provided the estimates of nucleated cell counts. Produced via immunoSEQ multiplex PCR; TCRdb's table is partial and in-frame only. That table is the source of V, J and clone size, and D and trimming were worked out from the DNA. The sample includes around 160,000 clones, roughly four fifths of them seen just once. The CDR3 is made up of 13 amino acids. CDR1 is LNHDA, CDR2 SQIVND, per germline (reference sequence). Trimming pared 3 bases from V and 3 bases from J, leaving 6 bases between. Source material: peripheral blood. This clonotype was sampled from a human donor in a cohort sampled during active COVID-19. This sequence joins TRBV19 and TRBJ2-1; no clear D. CDR3 coding DNA: TGTGCCAGTAGTATTTCAGTCTACAATGAGCAGTTCTTC. Protein sequence: CASSISVYNEQFF.